The 10 T cell receptor beta chains listed next were all sequenced from one sample in a study of T-cell memory formation after mild COVID-19. TCRdb itself ran the 5' RACE reads through MiXCR, one entry per CDR3 protein. Among approximately 350,000 distinct CDR3 sequences, under 15% were seen once, and the ten largest hold roughly a fifth. Material for sequencing was PBMCs or a T cell subset sorted from them (not recorded which). The source of these receptors is a man younger than 35 who had mild COVID-19 (a few samples of this study predate the infection). Cell type and time point are not known.

The rearrangement uses TRBV20-1 and TRBJ2-7; TRBD1 matches 10 bases. Trimming cost V 3 bases and J 4 bases; bases outside gene matches: 12. Germline assignment: CDR1 DFQATT and CDR2 SNEGSKA (reference sequence). There are 16 residues in the CDR3. The CDR3 is CSARGARDRGSYEQYV. DNA for the CDR3: TGCAGTGCTAGGGGTGCTCGGGACAGGGGCTCTTACGAGCAGTACGTC.

The chain combines TRBV11-2 with TRBJ1-1; TRBD1 is a possible D gene (6 bases). V gave up 5 bases and J gave up 9 bases, with 13 bases separating them. Germline V gives CDR1 SGHAT, CDR2 FQNNGV. The CDR3 is made up of 12 amino acids. In DNA form, the CDR3 reads TGTGCCAGCAGCCCACAGGGACTGAAAGCTTTCTTT. Protein: CASSPQGLKAFF.

This clonotype was seen a few times. This sequence joins TRBV24-1 and TRBJ2-3; D not certain. V lost 6 bases, J lost 0 bases, and 15 bases lay in between. The CDR3 length is 16 residues. Germline V gene lookup returns CDR1 KGHDR and CDR2 SFDVKD. The CDR3 sequence: CATSSTVDTSTDTQYF. DNA for the CDR3: TGTGCCACCAGTTCTACAGTCGATACTAGCACAGATACGCAGTATTTT.

The chain is built from TRBV6-5 and TRBJ2-1; D not certain. Looked up from germline, CDR1 is MNHEY and CDR2 is SVGAGI. The CDR3 totals 16 residues. V shed 2 bases and J shed 9 bases, with 20 bases lying between them. For the CDR3, the DNA is TGTGCCAGCAGTTACAAGGAATATGGTCTAGTCCGTGAGCAGTTCTTC. Its translation: CASSYKEYGLVREQFF.

There are many counts of this clonotype. This chain uses TRBV12-3 or TRBV12-4 with TRBJ2-1; TRBD1 matches at 7 bases. V lost 5 bases and J lost 3; bases outside the gene matches: 7. The CDR3 sequence is 15 residues long. The DNA for the CDR3 is TGTGCCAGCAGTCTCACAGGGGTCGACTACAATGAGCAGTTCTTC. Its translation: CASSLTGVDYNEQFF.

The J gene is TRBJ1-2, the V gene TRBV27, with TRBD1 matching over 10 bases. After removal of 3 bases from V and 6 bases from J, the junction contained 4 bases not matched to a gene. The length of the CDR3 is 14 residues. Germline CDR1 is MNHEY and CDR2 is SMNVEV (reference sequence). CDR3 in amino acids: CASSFGDRGHGYTF. The CDR3 nucleotides read TGTGCCAGCAGTTTTGGGGACAGGGGACATGGCTACACCTTC.

In this sample, this clonotype turned up a few times. This rearrangement joins TRBV15 to TRBJ1-1; D might be TRBD1 (5 bases). In germline, CDR1 is LNHNV, CDR2 YYDKDF (reference sequence). V was cut by 5 bases and J by 8 bases, with 15 bases left in between. The CDR3 has 13 amino acids. The CDR3 coding sequence is TGTGCCACCAGCCTTTATAACAGGCACGAAGCTTTCTTT. It translates to CATSLYNRHEAFF. The full variable domain, its missing parts supplied by reference TRBV15 and TRBJ1-1, is DAMVIQNPRYQVTQFGKPVTLSCSQTLNHNVMYWYQQKSSQAPKLLFHYYDKDFNNEADTPDNFQSRRPNTSFCFLDIRSPGLGDTAMYLCATSLYNRHEAFFGQGTRLTVV.

This clonotype came up many times. This sequence joins TRBV4-1 and TRBJ2-3; D is undetermined. V lost 0 bases, J lost 0 bases, and 10 bases lay in between. Germline lookup yields CDR1 MGHRA and CDR2 YSYEKL. The CDR3 extends over 16 amino acids. The CDR3 DNA sequence: TGCGCCAGCAGCCAAGAAACCTATCCTAGCACAGATACGCAGTATTTT. Translation gives CASSQETYPSTDTQYF.

This clonotype was detected only a few times. The chain recombines TRBV5-1 with TRBJ1-5; D call uncertain. Trimming pared 2 bases from V and 7 bases from J, leaving 10 bases between. In germline, CDR1 is SGHRS, CDR2 YFSETQ. The CDR3 is 13 residues long. The CDR3 sequence: CASSFTVGQPQHF. CDR3 DNA sequence: TGCGCCAGCAGCTTTACGGTGGGGCAGCCCCAGCATTTT.

This clonotype was picked up a small number of times. This chain links TRBV12-3 or TRBV12-4 with TRBJ1-5, with 11 bases identical to TRBD1. The CDR3 extends over 16 amino acids. With 5 bases clipped from V and 4 bases from J, the junction kept 7 bases outside the gene matches. CDR3 amino acids: CASSPGTGGSNQPQHF. The CDR3 DNA reads as TGTGCCAGCAGTCCCGGGACAGGGGGATCGAATCAGCCCCAGCATTTT.